This entry features one T cell receptor (beta chain) sequence. There is no known antigen for this receptor. Within one base of it there is no much larger clone, and no base qualities were kept. Each donor gave one peripheral blood draw, about 100 mL on average, collected into heparinised tubes. A BD FACSAria II was used to sort naive, central memory, regulatory and stem cell-like memory CD4+ T cells with a panel that included CD45RO, CCR7, CD25, CD127, CD95 and CD27. Purity was above 98% for every sorted population. PBMCs were isolated immediately by Lymphoprep density gradient centrifugation and stained directly without culture. So that batch effects would be minimized, each experiment stained and sorted samples in pairs, pairing one healthy donor with one patient. In the germline V gene, CDR1 corresponds to SQVTM and CDR2 to ANQGSEA. Its CDR3 holds 13 amino acids, cysteine through phenylalanine. The CDR3 DNA has 39 bases and is translated from base 1. V is pared back by 5 bases and J by 6 bases, with 14 bases lying between the germline termini.

The data are from a study of beta chain features in type 1 diabetes (dated by TCRdb to the late 2010s). With respect to the entire study: Mean age, gender distribution, total cell number and subset yield did not differ between patients and healthy donors. A total of roughly 98,000,000 sorted cells were examined across all samples, and a strong correlation was observed between cell number per subset and RNA yield. The study compared TCRB repertoires of sorted circulating CD4+ T cell subsets between recently diagnosed type 1 diabetes patients and matched healthy donors. Regulatory and stem cell-like memory subsets were obtained from only 8 patients and roughly eight healthy donors, while naive and central memory subsets were obtained from all 28 donors.

Here is what the overall study found, with its caveats: Because the HLA sub-analyses included only small numbers of individuals, any influence of HLA type on TCRB rearrangement was left unresolved. At VDJ recombination sites, patients with type 1 diabetes made fewer insertions and deleted more nucleotides, a pattern implying thymic rearrangement abnormalities. Because cDNA was sequenced instead of genomic DNA, highly expressing activated cells could be over-represented, though the groups showed no difference in activation or CD3 levels. Shorter templates might be favored by PCR, yet because patient and control samples were amplified and corrected together, any such skew would affect both groups equally. Naive, central memory and regulatory TCRB repertoires appeared to be more alike among patients than among healthy donors. In all four CD4+ subsets, TCRB CDR3 length was moderately but significantly shorter in type 1 diabetes patients.

The entire isolated RNA was reverse transcribed using the High Capacity cDNA Reverse Transcription Kit, and thus expressed TCRB transcripts were sequenced. Deep immunoSEQ sequencing was performed on naive, central memory and regulatory T cell samples, with an average of roughly 3.6 million total reads per sample. Sorted cells were lysed in RLT buffer and RNA was extracted with DNase-treated RNeasy Micro or Mini kits, depending on cell number. Each cell subset was processed on its own to prevent cross-contamination, while patient and healthy donor samples were processed together. The immunoSEQ multiplex PCR was used to amplify TCRB sequences from cDNA, yielding 87-bp fragments that span the CDR3 region. Amplicons were sequenced on the Illumina HiSeq platform. As for how the authors treated the data: PCR bias was corrected computationally using synthetic template baselines, and reads within Hamming distance 2 were collapsed, with unmergeable singletons discarded. Reads were aligned against IMGT so that V, D and J genes, CDR3 length and insertions or deletions at six rearrangement sites could be assigned. Within each subset, clonotype counts were normalized to sorted cell number, after which true diversity and Gini coefficients were computed with the tcR R package. The overlap coefficient, calculated on TCRB nucleotide sequences, was used to measure repertoire sharing. Out-of-frame TCRB sequences from naive cells were analyzed as a proxy for the pre-selection repertoire. Not all clones reach the TCRdb copy of this immuneACCESS table, which keeps in-frame sequences only. Checked studies attribute under half of the gap to unresolved V genes and leave the rest unexplained. Clone size and V and J calls were adopted from that table, with D and trimming inferred from the DNA. A total of hundreds of thousands of clones appear in this sample, around 68% of them only once. About 0.05% of the sample comes from the top ten.

Recombination connected TRBV29-1 to TRBJ1-5; a confident D gene designation cannot be given. The sample comprised naive CD4+ T cells from blood. The sample's cell subset or site, from its label and the paper: true naive CD4+ T cells. This TCR was recovered from a man aged 25 to 45 in good health. CDR3 reads: CSVLMGWGQPQHF. The DNA sequence reads TGCAGCGTTCTCATGGGATGGGGTCAGCCCCAGCATTTT.